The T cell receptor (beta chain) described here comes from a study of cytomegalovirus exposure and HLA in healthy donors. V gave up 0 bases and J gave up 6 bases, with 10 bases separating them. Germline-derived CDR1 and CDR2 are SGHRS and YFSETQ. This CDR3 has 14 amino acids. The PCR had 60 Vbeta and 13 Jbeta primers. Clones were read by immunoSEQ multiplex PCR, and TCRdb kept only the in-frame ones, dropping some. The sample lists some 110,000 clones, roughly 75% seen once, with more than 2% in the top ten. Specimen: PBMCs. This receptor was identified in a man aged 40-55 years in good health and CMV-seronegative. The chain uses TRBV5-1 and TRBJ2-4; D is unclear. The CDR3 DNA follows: TGCGCCAGCAGCTTGGATGGCAGTCCAAACATTCAGTACTTC. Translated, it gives CASSLDGSPNIQYF.